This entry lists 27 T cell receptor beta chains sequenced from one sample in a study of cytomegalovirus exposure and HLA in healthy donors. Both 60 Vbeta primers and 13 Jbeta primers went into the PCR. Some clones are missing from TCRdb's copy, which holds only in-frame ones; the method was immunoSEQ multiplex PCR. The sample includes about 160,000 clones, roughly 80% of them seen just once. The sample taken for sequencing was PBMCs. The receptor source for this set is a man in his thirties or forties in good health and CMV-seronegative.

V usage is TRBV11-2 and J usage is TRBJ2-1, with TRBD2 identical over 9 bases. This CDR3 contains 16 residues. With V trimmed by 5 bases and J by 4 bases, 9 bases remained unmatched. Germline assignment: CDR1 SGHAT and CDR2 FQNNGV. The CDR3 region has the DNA TGTGCCAGCAGCCCTAGCCTTAGCGGGAGTTACAATGAGCAGTTCTTC. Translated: CASSPSLSGSYNEQFF.

CDR3 nucleotides: TGTGCCAGCAGTTACTCGGCAGACATCACCTACGAGCAGTACTTC. This translates into CASSYSADITYEQYF. The chain joins TRBV6-5 to TRBJ2-7; D unresolved. The CDR3 length is 15 residues. Germline values: CDR1 MNHEY, CDR2 SVGAGI. The V gene lost 0 bases and the J gene lost 2 bases, with 11 bases spanning the gap.

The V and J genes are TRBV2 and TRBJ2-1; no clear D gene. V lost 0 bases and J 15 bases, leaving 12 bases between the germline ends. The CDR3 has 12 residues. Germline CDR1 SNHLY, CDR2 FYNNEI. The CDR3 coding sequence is TGTGCCAGCAGTGAAGCGCGCTACCTCGCGTTCTTC. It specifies CASSEARYLAFF.

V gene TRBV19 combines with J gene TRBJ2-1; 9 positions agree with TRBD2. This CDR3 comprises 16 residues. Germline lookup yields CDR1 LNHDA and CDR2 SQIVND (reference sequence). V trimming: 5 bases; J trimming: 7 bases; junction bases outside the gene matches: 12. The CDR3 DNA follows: TGTGCCAGTAGTTCAATAGCGGGAGTAGTTGTTAATGAGCAGTTCTTC. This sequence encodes CASSSIAGVVVNEQFF.

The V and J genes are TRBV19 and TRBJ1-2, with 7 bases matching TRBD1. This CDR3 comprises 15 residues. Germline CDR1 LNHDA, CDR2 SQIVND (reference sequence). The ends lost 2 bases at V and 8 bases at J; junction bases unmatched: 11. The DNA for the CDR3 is TGTGCCAGTAGTATAAATCTCGCGACAGGGCCCGGCTACACCTTC. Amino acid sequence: CASSINLATGPGYTF.

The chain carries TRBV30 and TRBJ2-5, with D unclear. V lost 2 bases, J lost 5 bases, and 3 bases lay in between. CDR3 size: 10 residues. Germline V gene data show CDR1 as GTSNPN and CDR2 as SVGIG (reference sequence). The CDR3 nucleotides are TGTGCCTGGAGTCGGGAGACCCAGTACTTC. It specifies CAWSRETQYF.

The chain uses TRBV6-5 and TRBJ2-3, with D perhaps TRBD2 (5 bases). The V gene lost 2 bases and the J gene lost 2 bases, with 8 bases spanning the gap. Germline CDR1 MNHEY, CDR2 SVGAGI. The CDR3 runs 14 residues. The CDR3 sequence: CASSYEGHTDTQYF. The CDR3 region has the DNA TGTGCCAGCAGTTACGAGGGCCACACAGATACGCAGTATTTT.

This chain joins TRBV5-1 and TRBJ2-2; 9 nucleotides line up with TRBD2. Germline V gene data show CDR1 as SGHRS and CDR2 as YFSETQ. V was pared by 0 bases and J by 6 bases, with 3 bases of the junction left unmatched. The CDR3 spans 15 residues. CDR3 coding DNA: TGCGCCAGCAGCTTGGGCGGGGGGGCGCCCGGGGAGCTGTTTTTT. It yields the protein CASSLGGGAPGELFF.

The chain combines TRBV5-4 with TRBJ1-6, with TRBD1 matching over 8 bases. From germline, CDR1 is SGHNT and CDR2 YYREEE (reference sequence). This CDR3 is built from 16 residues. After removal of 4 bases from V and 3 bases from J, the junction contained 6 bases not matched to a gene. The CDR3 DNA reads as TGTGCCAGCAGCCCAAACAGGGGGGTCTATAATTCACCCCTCCACTTT. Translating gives CASSPNRGVYNSPLHF.

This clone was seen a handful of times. The CDR3 DNA reads TGTGCCAGCAGCGCAGGACAGGGTTCGCAGTATTTT. Translation gives CASSAGQGSQYF. The gene calls are TRBV9 and TRBJ2-3, with 8 bases aligning to TRBD1. Germline CDR1 and CDR2: SGDLS and YYNGEE. Trimming removed 3 bases from V and 10 bases from J; junction bases left unmatched: 4. This CDR3 contains 12 residues.

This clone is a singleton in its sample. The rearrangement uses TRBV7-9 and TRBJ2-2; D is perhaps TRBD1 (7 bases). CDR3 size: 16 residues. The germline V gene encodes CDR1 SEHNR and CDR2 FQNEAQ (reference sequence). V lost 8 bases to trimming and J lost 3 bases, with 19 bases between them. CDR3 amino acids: CASGNRRGQDTGELFF. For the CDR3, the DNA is TGTGCCAGCGGAAACAGGAGGGGGCAGGACACCGGGGAGCTGTTTTTT.

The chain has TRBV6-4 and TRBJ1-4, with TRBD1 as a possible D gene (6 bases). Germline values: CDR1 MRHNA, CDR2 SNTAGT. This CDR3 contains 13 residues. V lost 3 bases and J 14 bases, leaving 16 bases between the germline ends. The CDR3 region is CASSETGKSLLFF. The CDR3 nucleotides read TGTGCCAGCAGTGAAACAGGGAAATCATTGCTGTTTTTT.

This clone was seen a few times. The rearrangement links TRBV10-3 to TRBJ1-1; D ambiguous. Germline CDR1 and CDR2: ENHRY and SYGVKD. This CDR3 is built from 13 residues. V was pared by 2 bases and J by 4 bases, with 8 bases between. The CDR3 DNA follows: TGTGCCATCAGTGAGGGGGAGGCCACTGAAGCTTTCTTT. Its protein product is CAISEGEATEAFF.

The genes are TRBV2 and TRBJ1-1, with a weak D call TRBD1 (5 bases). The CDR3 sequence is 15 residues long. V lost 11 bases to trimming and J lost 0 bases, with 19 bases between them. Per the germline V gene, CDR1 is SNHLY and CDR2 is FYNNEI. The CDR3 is CAGCGLEGMNTEAFF. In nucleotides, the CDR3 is TGTGCCGGCTGCGGGCTGGAGGGGATGAACACTGAAGCTTTCTTT.

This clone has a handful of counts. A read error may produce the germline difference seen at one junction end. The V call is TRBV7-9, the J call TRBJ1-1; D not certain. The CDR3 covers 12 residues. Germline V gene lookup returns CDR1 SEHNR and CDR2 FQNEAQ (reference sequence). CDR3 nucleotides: TGTTCCAGCAGCTTAAATATCGCTGAAGCTTTCTTT. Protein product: CSSSLNIAEAFF.

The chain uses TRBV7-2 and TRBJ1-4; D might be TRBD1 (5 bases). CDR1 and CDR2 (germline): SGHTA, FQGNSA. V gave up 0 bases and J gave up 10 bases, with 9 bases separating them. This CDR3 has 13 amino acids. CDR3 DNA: TGTGCCAGCAGCTTAGCGACGGGGGGAAAACTGTTTTTT. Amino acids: CASSLATGGKLFF. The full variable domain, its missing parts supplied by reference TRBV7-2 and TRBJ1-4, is GAGVSQSPSNKVTEKGKDVELRCDPISGHTALYWYRQSLGQGLEFLIYFQGNSAPDKSGLPSDRFSAERTGGSVSTLTIQRTQQEDSAVYLCASSLATGGKLFFGSGTQLSVL.

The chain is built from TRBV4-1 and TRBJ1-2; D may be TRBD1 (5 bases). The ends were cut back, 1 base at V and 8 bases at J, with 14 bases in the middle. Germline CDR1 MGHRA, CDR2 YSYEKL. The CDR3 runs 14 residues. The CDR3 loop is CASSQVARASGYTF. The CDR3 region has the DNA TGCGCCAGCAGCCAAGTGGCCAGGGCGAGCGGCTACACCTTC.

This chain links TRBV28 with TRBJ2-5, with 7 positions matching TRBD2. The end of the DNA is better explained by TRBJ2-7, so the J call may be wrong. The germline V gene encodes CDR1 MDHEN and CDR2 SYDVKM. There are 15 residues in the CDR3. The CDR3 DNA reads TGTGCCAGCAGTTTTCCCCGCGGGGGACGGTACGAGCAGTACTTC. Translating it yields CASSFPRGGRYEQYF.

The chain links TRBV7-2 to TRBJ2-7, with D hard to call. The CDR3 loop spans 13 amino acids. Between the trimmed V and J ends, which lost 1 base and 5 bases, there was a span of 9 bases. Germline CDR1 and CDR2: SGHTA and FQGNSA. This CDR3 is CASSLEWSHEQYF. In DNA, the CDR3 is TGTGCCAGCAGCTTAGAATGGAGCCACGAGCAGTACTTC. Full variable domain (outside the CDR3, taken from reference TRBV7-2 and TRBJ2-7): GAGVSQSPSNKVTEKGKDVELRCDPISGHTALYWYRQSLGQGLEFLIYFQGNSAPDKSGLPSDRFSAERTGGSVSTLTIQRTQQEDSAVYLCASSLEWSHEQYFGPGTRLTVT.

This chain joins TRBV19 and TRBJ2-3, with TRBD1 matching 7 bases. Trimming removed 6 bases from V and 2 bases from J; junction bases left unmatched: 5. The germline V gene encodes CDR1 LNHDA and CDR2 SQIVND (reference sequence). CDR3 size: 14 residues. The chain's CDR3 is CASSRQGPTDTQYF. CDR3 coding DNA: TGTGCCAGTAGCCGACAGGGACCCACAGATACGCAGTATTTT.

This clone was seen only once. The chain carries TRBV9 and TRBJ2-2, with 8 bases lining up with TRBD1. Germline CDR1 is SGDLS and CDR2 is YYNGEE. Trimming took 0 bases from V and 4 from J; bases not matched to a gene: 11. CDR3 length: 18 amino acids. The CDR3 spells CASSVVRQAGGFTGELFF. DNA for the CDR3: TGTGCCAGCAGCGTAGTTCGCCAGGCAGGGGGCTTCACCGGGGAGCTGTTTTTT.

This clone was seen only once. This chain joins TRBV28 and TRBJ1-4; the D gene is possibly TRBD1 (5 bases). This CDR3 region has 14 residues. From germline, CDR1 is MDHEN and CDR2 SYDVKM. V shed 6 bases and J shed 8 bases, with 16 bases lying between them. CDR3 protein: CASSFLQGREKLFF. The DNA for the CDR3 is TGTGCCAGCAGCTTCCTGCAGGGTAGGGAAAAACTGTTTTTT.

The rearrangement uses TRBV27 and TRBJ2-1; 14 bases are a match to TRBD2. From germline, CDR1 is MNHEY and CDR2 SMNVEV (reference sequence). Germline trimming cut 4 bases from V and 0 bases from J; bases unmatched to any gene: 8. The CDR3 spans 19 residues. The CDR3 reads CASSSPGLAGVRSYNEQFF. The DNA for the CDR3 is TGTGCCAGCAGTTCCCCGGGACTAGCGGGGGTCCGCTCCTACAATGAGCAGTTCTTC.

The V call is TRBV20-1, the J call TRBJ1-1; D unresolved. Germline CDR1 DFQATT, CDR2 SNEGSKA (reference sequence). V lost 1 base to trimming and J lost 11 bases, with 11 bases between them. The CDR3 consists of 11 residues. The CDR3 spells CSARVPGGAFF. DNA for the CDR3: TGCAGTGCTAGAGTCCCAGGAGGGGCTTTCTTT.

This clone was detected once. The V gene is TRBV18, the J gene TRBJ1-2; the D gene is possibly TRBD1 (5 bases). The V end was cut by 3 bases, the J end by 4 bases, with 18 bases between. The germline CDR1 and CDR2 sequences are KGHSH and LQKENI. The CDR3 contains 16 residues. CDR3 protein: CASSPVQGRTSYGYTF. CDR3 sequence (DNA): TGTGCCAGCTCACCGGTCCAGGGTAGGACAAGCTATGGCTACACCTTC.

CDR3 DNA sequence: TGTGCCAGCACCGCAGGTCTTCCGGAGACCCAGTACTTC. Protein product: CASTAGLPETQYF. The J gene is TRBJ2-5, the V gene TRBV25-1, with D unresolved. The germline V and J ends were trimmed by 7 bases and 5 bases, with 14 bases remaining between them. Per germline, CDR1 MGHDK and CDR2 SYGVNS. The CDR3 totals 13 residues.

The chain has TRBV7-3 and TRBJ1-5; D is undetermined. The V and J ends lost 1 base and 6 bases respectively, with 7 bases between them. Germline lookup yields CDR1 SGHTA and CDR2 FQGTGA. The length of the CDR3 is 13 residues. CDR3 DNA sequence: TGTGCCAGCAGCTTAAGGGCGGGTCAGCCCCAGCATTTT. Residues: CASSLRAGQPQHF.